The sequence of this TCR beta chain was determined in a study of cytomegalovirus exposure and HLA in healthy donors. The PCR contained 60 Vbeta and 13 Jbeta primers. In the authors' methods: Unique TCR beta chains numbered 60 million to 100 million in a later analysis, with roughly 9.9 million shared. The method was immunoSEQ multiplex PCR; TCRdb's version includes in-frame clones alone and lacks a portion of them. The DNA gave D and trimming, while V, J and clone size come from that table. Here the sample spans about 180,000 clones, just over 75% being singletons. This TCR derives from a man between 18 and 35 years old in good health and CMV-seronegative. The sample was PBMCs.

CDR3 residues: CAWSGGTAVSYEQYF. The CDR3 coding sequence is TGTGCCTGGAGTGGGGGGACAGCGGTTTCCTACGAGCAGTACTTC. The chain carries TRBV30 and TRBJ2-7; 7 positions match TRBD1. This CDR3 has 15 residues. The germline V gene has CDR1 GTSNPN and CDR2 SVGIG (reference sequence). V was clipped by 1 base and J by 1 base; unmatched bases: 7. The full variable domain, in which reference TRBV30 and TRBJ2-7 provide the parts outside the CDR3, is SQTIHQWPATLVQPVGSPLSLECTVEGTSNPNLYWYRQAAGRGLQLLFYSVGIGQISSEVPQNLSASRPQDRQFILSSKKLLLSDSGFYLCAWSGGTAVSYEQYFGPGTRLTVT.